The 22 T cell receptor beta chains presented below share a single source sample, sequenced in a study of T cells in women clearing cervical HPV infection. This table comes from immunoSEQ multiplex PCR, and its TCRdb copy is limited to in-frame clones, with some not included. The table lists 20,000 to 25,000 clones. The sample consisted of blood buffy coat. These receptors were obtained from a woman between 18 and 70 years old with a cervical HPV16 infection that either progressed to CIN3+ or cleared (not recorded which).

On this clone: The sequenced fragment ends 3 residues before the CDR3 boundary, so the rest is inferred from the germline J gene. This sequence joins TRBV7-9 and TRBJ1-1, with D unclear. Trimming removed 5 bases from V and 3 bases from J, with 10 bases in between. In germline, CDR1 is SEHNR, CDR2 FQNEAQ (reference sequence). The CDR3 is 13 residues long. The DNA read from the CDR3 is TGTGCCAGCAGCCCGGGGTGGGACACTGAA. This codes for CASSPGWDTE. The full-length CDR3 reads as CASSPGWDTEAFF.

CDR3 bases read: TGTGCCTGGAGCCCAGGGGTCTATGGC. It codes for CAWSPGVYG. The whole CDR3 reads CAWSPGVYGYTF. The rearrangement joins TRBV30 to TRBJ1-2; TRBD1 is a possible D gene (6 bases). Read sequence stops 3 residues before the CDR3 end, and the germline J gene provides the missing end. Trimming removed 3 bases from V and 4 bases from J, with 9 bases in between. CDR3 length equals 12 residues. CDR1 is GTSNPN and CDR2 is SVGIG in the germline V gene (reference sequence).

According to its frequency, this clone is medium-sized. The DNA ends 3 residues before the CDR3 does, and the rest of the CDR3 is filled in from the germline J gene. This rearrangement joins TRBV20-1 to TRBJ2-4; the D gene is possibly TRBD2 (5 bases). Germline lookup yields CDR1 DFQATT and CDR2 SNEGSKA (reference sequence). Trimming stripped 3 bases from V and 1 base from J, with 13 bases between. This CDR3 contains 15 residues. The part of the CDR3 DNA that was read is TGCAGTGCTAGTGTATTCAGGAGGGCCAAAAACATT. Translating gives CSASVFRRAKNI. The whole CDR3 is CSASVFRRAKNIQYF.

With regard to this clone: The sequenced fragment ends 3 residues before the CDR3 boundary, so the rest is inferred from the germline J gene. The chain has TRBV5-6 and TRBJ1-1, with 8 bases aligning to TRBD1. Germline V gene lookup returns CDR1 SGHDT and CDR2 YYEEEE. The CDR3 sequence is 12 residues long. CDR3 DNA, as far as it was read: TGTGCCAGCAGCCAGGGCCGACAGGGG. Its protein is CASSQGRQG. The CDR3, in full, reads CASSQGRQGAFF. Filled out from reference TRBV5-6 and TRBJ1-1, the complete variable domain reads DAGVTQSPTHLIKTRGQQVTLRCSPKSGHDTVSWYQQALGQGPQFIFQYYEEEERQRGNFPDRFSGHQFPNYSSELNVNALLLGDSALYLCASSQGRQGAFFGQGTRLTVV.

Note on this clone: The read comes to an end 3 residues before the CDR3 does, leaving the germline J gene to fill in the end. This chain connects TRBV7-6 to TRBJ1-1; D possibly corresponds to TRBD1 (5 bases). There are 15 residues in the CDR3. The V and J ends lost 4 bases and 2 bases respectively, with 14 bases between them. The germline gives CDR1 SGHVS, CDR2 FNYEAQ. CDR3 amino acids: CASSWGQNVNTEAFF. The CDR3 bases that were read are TGTGCCAGCAGCTGGGGCCAGAACGTCAACACTGAA.

On this clone itself: The junction and the germline gene differ at one end; a read error may be behind it. Read data end 3 residues before the CDR3 end; the end is taken from the germline J gene. This chain connects TRBV19 to TRBJ2-3; 7 bases match TRBD2. CDR1 LNHDA and CDR2 SQIVND come from the germline V gene (reference sequence). This CDR3 is 14 amino acids long. The DNA read from the CDR3 is TGTGCCCGTAGTAAGACTAGCAGAAGGGATACG. This encodes CARSKTSRRDT. The whole CDR3 protein reads CARSKTSRRDTQYF.

Turning to this clone: The read ends 3 residues before the CDR3 terminus; that terminus is restored from the germline J gene. This rearrangement joins TRBV10-3 to TRBJ1-1, with 8 nucleotides matching TRBD1. V lost 6 bases, J lost 1 base, and 4 bases stayed unmatched. The CDR3 runs to 14 residues. The V gene's germline CDR1 is ENHRY and CDR2 SYGVKD. CDR3 region: CAISPQGGNTEAFF. The DNA read from the CDR3 is TGTGCCATCAGCCCACAGGGGGGGAACACTGAA.

In regard to this clone: Read sequence stops 3 residues before the CDR3 end, and the germline J gene provides the missing end. This rearrangement joins TRBV7-3 to TRBJ2-3; tentative D call: TRBD1 (5 bases). The germline V gene encodes CDR1 SGHTA and CDR2 FQGTGA. Trimming left V 4 bases short and J 2 bases short, with 10 bases between. The CDR3 sequence is 14 residues long. CDR3 sequence: CASSSGLVTDTQYF. The covered CDR3 bases are TGTGCCAGCAGCTCAGGGCTAGTCACAGATACG.

As to this clone: The read terminates 3 residues ahead of where the CDR3 ends, so the germline J gene completes it. The rearrangement joins TRBV7-9 to TRBJ2-7; D is possibly TRBD1 (6 bases). Germline V gene lookup returns CDR1 SEHNR and CDR2 FQNEAQ (reference sequence). The ends were cut back, 5 bases at V and 6 bases at J, with 11 bases in the middle. The CDR3 contains 12 residues. Partial CDR3 DNA: TGTGCCAGCAGCCACCAGGGGCCCGAG. It codes for CASSHQGPE. The CDR3, in full, reads CASSHQGPEQYF.

With regard to this clone: The missing CDR3 end, 3 residues past where the read stops, is filled in from the germline J gene. This sequence joins TRBV4-2 and TRBJ2-5; the match to TRBD2 covers 11 bases. The CDR3 spans 19 residues. The V and J ends lost 0 bases and 4 bases, in that order; junction bases with no gene match: 13. Per germline, CDR1 LGHNA and CDR2 YNFKEQ. This chain's CDR3 is CASSQDRPSGRSPGETQYF. Incomplete CDR3 DNA: TGTGCCAGCAGCCAAGATCGGCCTAGCGGGAGGTCGCCGGGAGAGACC.

For this clone: Sequencing ends 3 residues short of the CDR3 end; the germline J gene provides the rest. This chain joins TRBV11-2 and TRBJ2-2; D might be TRBD1 (6 bases). Germline lookup yields CDR1 SGHAT and CDR2 FQNNGV. The CDR3 sequence is 13 residues long. The sequenced part of the CDR3 DNA is TGTGCCAGCAGAAAAACAGGGTATGAAAAG. Its protein product is CASRKTGYEK. The whole CDR3 protein is CASRKTGYEKLFF.

Of note for this clone: The read stops 3 residues short of the end of the CDR3; the missing end is completed from the germline J gene. The chain employs TRBV28 and TRBJ2-5, with a weak D call TRBD1 (5 bases). Looked up from germline, CDR1 is MDHEN and CDR2 is SYDVKM. V dropped 7 bases and J dropped 4 bases, with 16 bases sitting between them. The CDR3 has 14 residues. The CDR3 bases that were read are TGTGCCAGCAAGCAACGATTGGGGCCAGAGACC. This codes for CASKQRLGPET. The full CDR3 reads CASKQRLGPETQYF. The variable domain in full, with the rest retrieved from reference TRBV28 and TRBJ2-5, is DVKVTQSSRYLVKRTGEKVFLECVQDMDHENMFWYRQDPGLGLRLIYFSYDVKMKEKGDIPEGYSVSREKKERFSLILESASTNQTSMYLCASKQRLGPETQYFGPGTRLLVL.

The sequenced part of the CDR3 DNA is TGCGCCAGCAGCTTCGTCAGGGCCCCGAGCTCCTACAATGAG. Amino acid sequence: CASSFVRAPSSYNE. The CDR3, in full, reads CASSFVRAPSSYNEQFF. The J gene is TRBJ2-1, the V gene TRBV5-1; a weak D match, TRBD1 (5 bases). Read sequence stops 3 residues before the CDR3 end, and the germline J gene provides the missing end. V gave up 2 bases and J gave up 0 bases, with 15 bases separating them. The CDR3 runs 17 residues. CDR1 and CDR2 (germline): SGHRS, YFSETQ.

Here the CDR3 reads CSAKGSGRSYEQYF. The DNA read from the CDR3 is TGCAGTGCTAAGGGTAGCGGACGATCCTACGAG. V gene TRBV20-1 combines with J gene TRBJ2-7, with TRBD2 as a possible D gene (6 bases). The read ends 3 residues before the CDR3 terminus; that terminus is restored from the germline J gene. Trimming took off 4 bases at V and 1 base at J, with 14 bases between the two ends. The germline CDR1 and CDR2 sequences are DFQATT and SNEGSKA (reference sequence). The CDR3 spans 14 residues.

As for this clone: The CDR3 end falls 3 residues outside the read, so it is completed with the germline J gene. V is TRBV29-1 and J is TRBJ1-4, with 9 positions matching TRBD1. V shed 3 bases and J 7 bases; nucleotides not matched to a gene: 9. The CDR3 totals 15 residues. Germline V CDR1 and CDR2: SQVTM, ANQGSEA. The CDR3: CSVEKSGQGGEKLFF. The CDR3 bases that were read are TGCAGCGTTGAGAAGTCGGGACAGGGTGGTGAAAAA.

Turning to this clone: The read ends 3 residues early relative to the CDR3; the germline J gene fills the gap. This sequence joins TRBV13 and TRBJ2-2; D unclear. The V and J ends lost 0 bases and 4 bases respectively, with 3 bases between them. This CDR3 region has 13 residues. Germline V CDR1 and CDR2: PRHDT, FYEKMQ (reference sequence). The CDR3 DNA, read in part, is TGTGCCAGCAGCTTAGGACTCACCGGGGAG. It translates to CASSLGLTGE. The entire CDR3 sequence reads CASSLGLTGELFF.

On this clone: The read is 3 residues too short to cover the CDR3 end, so that end is filled in from the germline J gene. The chain links TRBV6-4 to TRBJ2-7; 7 nucleotides align to TRBD2. The germline V gene has CDR1 MRHNA and CDR2 SNTAGT. CDR3 length: 13 residues. With V trimmed by 9 bases and J by 4 bases, 9 bases remained unmatched. The CDR3 sequence: CARWTRQWYEQYF. The CDR3 bases that were read are TGTGCCAGGTGGACTAGACAGTGGTACGAG.

For this clone: The sequence runs out 3 residues before the end of the CDR3; the remainder is reconstructed from the germline J gene. This rearrangement joins TRBV18 to TRBJ2-5, with D maybe TRBD1 (6 bases). The length of the CDR3 is 14 residues. V was pared by 6 bases and J by 2 bases, with 13 bases between. CDR1 is KGHSH and CDR2 is LQKENI in the germline V gene. CDR3 bases read: TGTGCCAGCTCGATCGGACAGTCGCAAGAGACC. Protein product: CASSIGQSQET. The complete CDR3 protein is CASSIGQSQETQYF.

Comments on this clone: Coverage ceases 3 residues before the CDR3 finishes, and the germline J gene fills in the end. V usage is TRBV11-2 and J usage is TRBJ2-7; D remains ambiguous. Per germline, CDR1 SGHAT and CDR2 FQNNGV. Trimming left V 0 bases short and J 4 bases short, with 13 bases between. The length of the CDR3 is 15 residues. Here the CDR3 reads CASSLDSIRSYEQYF. Incomplete CDR3 DNA: TGTGCCAGCAGCTTAGACAGTATTCGTTCTTACGAG. Together with reference TRBV11-2 and TRBJ2-7, the CDR3 gives the full variable domain: EAGVAQSPRYKIIEKRQSVAFWCNPISGHATLYWYQQILGQGPKLLIQFQNNGVVDDSQLPKDRFSAERLKGVDSTLKIQPAKLEDSAVYLCASSLDSIRSYEQYFGPGTRLTVT.

With respect to this clone: Read sequence stops 3 residues before the CDR3 end, and the germline J gene provides the missing end. This chain connects TRBV5-1 to TRBJ2-1; 9 positions match TRBD1. Germline values: CDR1 SGHRS, CDR2 YFSETQ. The CDR3 sequence is 14 residues long. With V trimmed by 4 bases and J by 8 bases, 7 bases remained unmatched. CDR3 sequence: CASSLGTGSDEQFF. The DNA read from the CDR3 is TGCGCCAGCAGCCTGGGGACAGGGAGCGATGAG.

The DNA read from the CDR3 is TGTGCCAGTAGTATAGATCCCCAGATTAATCAGCCC. Translating gives CASSIDPQINQP. The whole CDR3 sequence is CASSIDPQINQPQHF. The rearrangement joins TRBV19 to TRBJ1-5; D call uncertain. The read terminates 3 residues before the CDR3 end, so the remaining end is supplied by the germline J gene. The length of the CDR3 is 15 residues. Germline lookup yields CDR1 LNHDA and CDR2 SQIVND (reference sequence). Trimming left V 0 bases short and J 4 bases short, with 10 bases between.

Worth noting for this clone: The read terminates 3 residues before the CDR3 end, so the remaining end is supplied by the germline J gene. The chain carries TRBV5-4 and TRBJ2-7; D perhaps matches TRBD1 (6 bases). This CDR3 comprises 15 residues. The V end was cut by 0 bases, the J end by 4 bases, with 14 bases between. Looked up from germline, CDR1 is SGHNT and CDR2 is YYREEE (reference sequence). The CDR3 is CASSLDAAGAYEQYF. The sequenced CDR3 bases are TGTGCCAGCAGCTTGGACGCGGCAGGGGCGTACGAG.